This T cell receptor (beta chain) was sequenced in a study of vaccination and CD4 T cells after COVID-19. Turning to the study itself: Median time from COVID diagnosis to post-COVID sampling was about 14 weeks (35 to 161). Study-wide findings and caveats: Convalescent patients gained a median approximately 88% of their reactive clones only post-vaccination.

Note on this clonotype: As yet, its antigen is unknown.

Stated treatment: approximately 11-day PBMC culture with coronavirus spike peptide pools or control peptides (ViraFEST assay). After expanding antigen-specific T cells with peptide pools, ViraFEST sequenced their TCRs. Sequenced with the Oncomine TCR Beta short-read assay was DNA taken from cultured CD4+ T cells. TCRdb independently ran MiXCR on the PCR reads; one entry per CDR3 protein. The repertoire has approximately 15,000 distinct CDR3 sequences, around 53% of them found once; the top ten carry roughly an eighth. Germline V gene lookup returns CDR1 SEHNR and CDR2 FQNEAQ (reference sequence). CDR3 size: 14 residues. V lost 6 bases to trimming and J lost 5 bases, with 15 bases between them.

Sequencing was performed on CD4+ T cells from blood, cultured in vitro. This clonotype was obtained from a human donor who had recovered from COVID-19. The chain recombines TRBV7-9 with TRBJ2-3; no clear D gene. CDR3 region: CASRLEIGIDTQYF. The CDR3 nucleotides read TGTGCCAGCAGGTTGGAGATCGGCATAGATACGCAGTATTTT.